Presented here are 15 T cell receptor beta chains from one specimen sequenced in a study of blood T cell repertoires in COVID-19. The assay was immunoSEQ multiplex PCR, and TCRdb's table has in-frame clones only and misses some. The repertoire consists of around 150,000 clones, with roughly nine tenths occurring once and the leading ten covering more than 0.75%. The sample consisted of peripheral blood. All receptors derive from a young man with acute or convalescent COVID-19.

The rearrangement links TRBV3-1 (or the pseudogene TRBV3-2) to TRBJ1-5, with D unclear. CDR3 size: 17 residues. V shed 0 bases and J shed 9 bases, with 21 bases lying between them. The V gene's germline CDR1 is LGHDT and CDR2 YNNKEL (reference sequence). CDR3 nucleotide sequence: TGTGCCAGCAGCCAAGAGGGCTTTGGCAGTACCCGGGGGCCCCAGCATTTT. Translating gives CASSQEGFGSTRGPQHF.

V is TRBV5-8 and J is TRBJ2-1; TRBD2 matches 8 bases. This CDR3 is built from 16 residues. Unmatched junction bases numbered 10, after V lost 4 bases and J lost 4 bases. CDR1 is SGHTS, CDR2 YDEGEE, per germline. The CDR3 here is CASSPGTSGGYNEQFF. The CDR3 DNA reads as TGTGCCAGCAGCCCCGGAACTAGCGGTGGTTACAATGAGCAGTTCTTC.

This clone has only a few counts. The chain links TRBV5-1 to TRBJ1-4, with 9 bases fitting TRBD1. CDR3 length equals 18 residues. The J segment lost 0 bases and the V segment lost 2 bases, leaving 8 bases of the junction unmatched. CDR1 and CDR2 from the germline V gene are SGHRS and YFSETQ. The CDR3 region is CASSLRTGAVATNEKLFF. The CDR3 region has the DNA TGCGCCAGCAGCTTACGGACAGGGGCGGTTGCAACTAATGAAAAACTGTTTTTT.

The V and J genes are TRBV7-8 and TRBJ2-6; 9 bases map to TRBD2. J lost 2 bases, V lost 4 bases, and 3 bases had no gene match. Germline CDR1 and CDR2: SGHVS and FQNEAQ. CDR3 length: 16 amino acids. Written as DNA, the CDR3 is TGTGCCAGCAGCTCCCGCGGGGGGGCTGGGGCCAACGTCCTGACTTTC. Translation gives CASSSRGGAGANVLTF.

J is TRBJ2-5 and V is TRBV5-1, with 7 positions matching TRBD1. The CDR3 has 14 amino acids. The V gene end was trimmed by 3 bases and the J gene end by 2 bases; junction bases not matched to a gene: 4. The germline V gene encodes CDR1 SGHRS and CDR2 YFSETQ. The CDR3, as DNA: TGCGCCAGCAGCTGGCCGGGACAGCAAGAGACCCAGTACTTC. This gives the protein CASSWPGQQETQYF. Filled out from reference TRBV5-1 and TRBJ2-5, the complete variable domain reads KAGVTQTPRYLIKTRGQQVTLSCSPISGHRSVSWYQQTPGQGLQFLFEYFSETQRNKGNFPGRFSGRQFSNSRSEMNVSTLELGDSALYLCASSWPGQQETQYFGPGTRLLVL.

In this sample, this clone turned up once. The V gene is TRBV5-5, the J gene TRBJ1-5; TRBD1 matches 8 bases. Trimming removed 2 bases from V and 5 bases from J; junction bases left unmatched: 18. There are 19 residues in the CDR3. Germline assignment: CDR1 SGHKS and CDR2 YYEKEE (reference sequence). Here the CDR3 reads CASSLSSRQGARGDQPQHF. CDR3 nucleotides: TGTGCCAGCAGCTTATCAAGTCGGCAGGGGGCGCGTGGAGATCAGCCCCAGCATTTT. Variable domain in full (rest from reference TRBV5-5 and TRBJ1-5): DAGVTQSPTHLIKTRGQQVTLRCSPISGHKSVSWYQQVLGQGPQFIFQYYEKEERGRGNFPDRFSARQFPNYSSELNVNALLLGDSALYLCASSLSSRQGARGDQPQHFGDGTRLSIL.

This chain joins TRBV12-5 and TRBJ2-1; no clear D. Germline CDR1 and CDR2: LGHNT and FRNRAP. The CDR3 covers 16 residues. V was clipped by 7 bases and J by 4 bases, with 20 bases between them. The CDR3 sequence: CASEDQSAARYNEQFF. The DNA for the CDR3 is TGTGCTAGTGAAGATCAGAGCGCGGCGCGATACAATGAGCAGTTCTTC.

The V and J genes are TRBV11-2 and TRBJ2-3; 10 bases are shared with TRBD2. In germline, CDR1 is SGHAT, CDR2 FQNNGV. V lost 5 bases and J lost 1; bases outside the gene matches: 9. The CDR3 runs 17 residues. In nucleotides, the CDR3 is TGTGCCAGCAGCGCACTAGCCCTAGCGGGGGGCACAGATACGCAGTATTTT. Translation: CASSALALAGGTDTQYF. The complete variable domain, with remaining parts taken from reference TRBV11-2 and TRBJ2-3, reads EAGVAQSPRYKIIEKRQSVAFWCNPISGHATLYWYQQILGQGPKLLIQFQNNGVVDDSQLPKDRFSAERLKGVDSTLKIQPAKLEDSAVYLCASSALALAGGTDTQYFGPGTRLTVL.

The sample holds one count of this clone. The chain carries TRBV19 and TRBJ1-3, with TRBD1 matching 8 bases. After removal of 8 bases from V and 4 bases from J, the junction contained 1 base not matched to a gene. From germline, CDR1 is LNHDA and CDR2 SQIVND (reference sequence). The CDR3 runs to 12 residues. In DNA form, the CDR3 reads TGTGCCAGTCGGACAGGGGGAAACACCATATATTTT. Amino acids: CASRTGGNTIYF.

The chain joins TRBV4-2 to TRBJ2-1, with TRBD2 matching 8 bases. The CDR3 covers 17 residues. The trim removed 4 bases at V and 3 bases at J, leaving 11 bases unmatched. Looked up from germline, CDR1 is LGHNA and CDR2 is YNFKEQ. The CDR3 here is CASSREPQRGHYNEQFF. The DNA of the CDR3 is TGTGCCAGCAGCCGAGAGCCCCAGCGGGGGCACTACAATGAGCAGTTCTTC.

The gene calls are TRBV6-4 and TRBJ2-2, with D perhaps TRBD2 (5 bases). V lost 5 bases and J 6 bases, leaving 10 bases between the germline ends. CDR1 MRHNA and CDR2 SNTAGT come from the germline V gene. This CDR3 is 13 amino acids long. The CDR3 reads CASSTGVSGELFF. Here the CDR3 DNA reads TGTGCCAGCAGTACCGGGGTCTCCGGGGAGCTGTTTTTT.

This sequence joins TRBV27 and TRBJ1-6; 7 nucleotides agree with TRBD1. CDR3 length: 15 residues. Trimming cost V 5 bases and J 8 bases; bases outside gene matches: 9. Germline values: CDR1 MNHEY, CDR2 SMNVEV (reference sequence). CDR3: CASSPLTGYHSPLHF. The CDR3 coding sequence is TGTGCCAGCAGTCCGTTGACAGGGTATCATTCACCCCTCCACTTT.

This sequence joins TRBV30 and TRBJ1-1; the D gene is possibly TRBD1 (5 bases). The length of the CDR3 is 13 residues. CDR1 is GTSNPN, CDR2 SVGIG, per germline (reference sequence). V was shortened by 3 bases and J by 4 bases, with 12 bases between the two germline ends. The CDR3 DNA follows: TGTGCCTGGAGCCCAGGGTCAGGCACTGAAGCTTTCTTT. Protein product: CAWSPGSGTEAFF.

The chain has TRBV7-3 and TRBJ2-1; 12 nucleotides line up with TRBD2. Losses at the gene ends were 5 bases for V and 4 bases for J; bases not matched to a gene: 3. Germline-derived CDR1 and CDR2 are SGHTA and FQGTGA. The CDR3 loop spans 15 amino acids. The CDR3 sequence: CASSTSGGSYNEQFF. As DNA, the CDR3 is TGTGCCAGCAGCACTAGCGGGGGGTCATACAATGAGCAGTTCTTC.

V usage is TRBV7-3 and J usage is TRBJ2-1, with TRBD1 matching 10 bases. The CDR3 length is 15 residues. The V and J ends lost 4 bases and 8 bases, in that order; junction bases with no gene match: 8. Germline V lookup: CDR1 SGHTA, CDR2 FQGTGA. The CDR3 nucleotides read TGTGCCAGCAGCTCACGACAGGGGGCAGGTGATGAGCAGTTCTTC. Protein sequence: CASSSRQGAGDEQFF.